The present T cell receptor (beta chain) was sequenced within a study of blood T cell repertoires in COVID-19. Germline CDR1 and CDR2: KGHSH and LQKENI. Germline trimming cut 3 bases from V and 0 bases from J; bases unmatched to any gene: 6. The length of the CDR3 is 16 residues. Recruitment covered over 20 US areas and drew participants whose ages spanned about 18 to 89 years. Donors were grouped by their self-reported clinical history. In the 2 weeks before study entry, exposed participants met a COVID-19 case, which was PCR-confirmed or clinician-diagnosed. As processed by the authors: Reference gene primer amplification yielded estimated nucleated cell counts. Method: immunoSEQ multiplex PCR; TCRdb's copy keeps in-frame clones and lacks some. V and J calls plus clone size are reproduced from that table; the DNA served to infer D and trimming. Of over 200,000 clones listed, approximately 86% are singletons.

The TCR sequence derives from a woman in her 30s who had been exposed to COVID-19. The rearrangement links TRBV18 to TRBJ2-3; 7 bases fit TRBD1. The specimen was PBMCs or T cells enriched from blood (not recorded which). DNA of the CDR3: TGTGCCAGCTCACCTCAGGGACAGTATAGCACAGATACGCAGTATTTT. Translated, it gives CASSPQGQYSTDTQYF.